A single sample is the source of the 30 T cell receptor beta chains below, sequenced in a study of technical replicates of blood from a handful of donors. Generated by immunoSEQ multiplex PCR, the TCRdb table keeps only in-frame clones and is missing some. Among around 80,000 clones, about 93% were seen once, and the ten largest hold approximately 0.41%. Sequencing was performed on T cells isolated from PBMCs. The receptors here all came from a human donor in good health.

This rearrangement joins TRBV19 to TRBJ1-2; D gene uncertain. Germline V CDR1 and CDR2: LNHDA, SQIVND (reference sequence). V was clipped by 7 bases and J by 0 bases, with 15 bases between them. There are 15 residues in the CDR3. CDR3 sequence (DNA): TGTGCCAGTACGGAAGAGGTTTCGGCTAACTATGGCTACACCTTC. It specifies CASTEEVSANYGYTF.

The chain recombines TRBV30 with TRBJ2-3; 7 positions agree with TRBD1. The CDR3 is made up of 13 amino acids. The ends lost 5 bases at V and 4 bases at J; junction bases unmatched: 6. The germline V gene has CDR1 GTSNPN and CDR2 SVGIG (reference sequence). This chain's CDR3 is CAWSSTGADTQYF. CDR3 DNA: TGTGCCTGGTCATCTACAGGGGCAGATACGCAGTATTTT.

The J gene is TRBJ1-1, the V gene TRBV21-1; the D call of TRBD1 is as the table states it, not checked on the DNA. TRBV21-1 is a pseudogene. This CDR3 is built from 16 residues. CDR3 region: CASSKGRDRGGTEAFF. The CDR3 DNA reads TGTGCCAGCAGCAAAGGAAGGGACAGGGGAGGCACTGAAGCTTTCTTT.

The J gene is TRBJ2-7, the V gene TRBV7-2, with D possibly being TRBD2 (5 bases). CDR1 is SGHTA, CDR2 FQGNSA, per germline. This CDR3 has 13 residues. The V end lost 2 bases, the J end lost 2 bases, and 7 bases lay between the germline ends. This CDR3 reads CASSLRETYEQYF. The CDR3 bases are TGTGCCAGCAGCTTAAGGGAGACCTACGAGCAGTACTTC.

This clone was observed once. The chain combines TRBV5-1 with TRBJ2-6, with D possibly matching TRBD1 (6 bases). Trimming removed 2 bases from V and 0 bases from J, with 6 bases in between. This CDR3 spans 15 amino acids. Germline CDR1 and CDR2: SGHRS and YFSETQ. In DNA, the CDR3 is TGCGCCAGCAGCTTACAGGGCTCTGGGGCCAACGTCCTGACTTTC. Translation: CASSLQGSGANVLTF.

This clone was seen once. This chain links TRBV7-3 with TRBJ2-7; 7 nucleotides align to TRBD1. V trimming: 3 bases; J trimming: 3 bases; junction bases outside the gene matches: 5. The CDR3 sequence is 14 residues long. Germline CDR1 reads SGHTA; CDR2 reads FQGTGA. The CDR3 DNA reads TGTGCCAGCAGCTTGGCAGGGGGTGACTACGAGCAGTACTTC. This encodes CASSLAGGDYEQYF. Looking up the rest from reference TRBV7-3 and TRBJ2-7 gives the full variable domain: GAGVSQTPSNKVTEKGKYVELRCDPISGHTALYWYRQSLGQGPEFLIYFQGTGAADDSGLPNDRFFAVRPEGSVSTLKIQRTERGDSAVYLCASSLAGGDYEQYFGPGTRLTVT.

The chain combines TRBV2 with TRBJ1-1, with TRBD1 matching 8 bases. The CDR3 sequence is 16 residues long. V was clipped by 8 bases and J by 0 bases; unmatched bases: 11. CDR1 is SNHLY and CDR2 is FYNNEI in the germline V gene. The CDR3 nucleotides read TGTGCCAGCGGGACCCGACAGGGGTCGTTGAACACTGAAGCTTTCTTT. This gives the protein CASGTRQGSLNTEAFF.

The rearrangement joins TRBV27 to TRBJ2-3, with D perhaps TRBD2 (6 bases). The germline V gene encodes CDR1 MNHEY and CDR2 SMNVEV (reference sequence). Trimming shortened V by 4 bases and J by 7 bases, and 18 bases separated the two germline ends. CDR3 length: 15 residues. CDR3 nucleotide sequence: TGTGCCAGCAGTTCACAAGCGGGCCGGCGGTATACGCAGTATTTT. Its translation is CASSSQAGRRYTQYF.

This rearrangement joins TRBV9 to TRBJ1-5, with D perhaps matching TRBD1 (6 bases). The germline V gene encodes CDR1 SGDLS and CDR2 YYNGEE. This CDR3 is 16 amino acids long. With 3 bases removed from V and 1 base from J, the gap between germline ends came to 14 bases. DNA for the CDR3: TGTGCCAGCAGCGCCGGGGACACATTAAGCAATCAGCCCCAGCATTTT. Its translation is CASSAGDTLSNQPQHF.

The chain has TRBV5-5 and TRBJ2-2; no firm D call. The CDR3 runs to 17 residues. Germline V gives CDR1 SGHKS, CDR2 YYEKEE (reference sequence). The V and J ends lost 1 base and 4 bases respectively, with 17 bases between them. The CDR3 is CASSLYRDIGATGELFF. The CDR3 nucleotides are TGTGCCAGCAGCTTGTATCGTGACATTGGTGCCACCGGGGAGCTGTTTTTT. Combining the CDR3 with reference TRBV5-5 and TRBJ2-2 gives the whole variable domain DAGVTQSPTHLIKTRGQQVTLRCSPISGHKSVSWYQQVLGQGPQFIFQYYEKEERGRGNFPDRFSARQFPNYSSELNVNALLLGDSALYLCASSLYRDIGATGELFFGEGSRLTVL.

The V gene is TRBV5-6, the J gene TRBJ2-1; a possible D gene is TRBD2 (6 bases). This CDR3 is built from 16 residues. V lost 4 bases and J lost 0, with 14 bases in between. Germline CDR1 is SGHDT and CDR2 is YYEEEE. CDR3 DNA: TGTGCCAGCAGCCCGGGCGGGGCCTCCTCCTACAATGAGCAGTTCTTC. This translates into CASSPGGASSYNEQFF.

This chain connects TRBV5-1 to TRBJ2-1, with 11 bases aligning to TRBD2. Unmatched junction bases numbered 7, after V lost 3 bases and J lost 8 bases. The germline CDR1 and CDR2 sequences are SGHRS and YFSETQ. The CDR3 covers 15 residues. The CDR3 spells CASSYSGRAGDEQFF. The CDR3 nucleotides are TGCGCCAGCAGCTATAGCGGGAGGGCCGGTGATGAGCAGTTCTTC.

The J gene is TRBJ2-7, the V gene TRBV2; TRBD2 aligns across 13 bases. The CDR3 runs 13 residues. V shed 8 bases and J 4 bases; nucleotides not matched to a gene: 2. Germline V gene lookup returns CDR1 SNHLY and CDR2 FYNNEI. CDR3 residues: CASRTSGSYEQYF. The CDR3 bases are TGTGCCAGCCGGACTAGCGGGAGTTACGAGCAGTACTTC.

J is TRBJ1-5 and V is TRBV30; D not certain. CDR3 length: 13 residues. The germline V gene has CDR1 GTSNPN and CDR2 SVGIG (reference sequence). V was shortened by 0 bases and J by 3 bases, with 6 bases between the two germline ends. The CDR3 reads CAWSVQSNQPQHF. The CDR3 DNA follows: TGTGCCTGGAGTGTACAGTCCAATCAGCCCCAGCATTTT.

This clone was seen a handful of times. The chain recombines TRBV30 with TRBJ1-1; D might be TRBD1 (6 bases). CDR1 and CDR2 from the germline V gene are GTSNPN and SVGIG (reference sequence). V gave up 3 bases and J gave up 0 bases, with 11 bases separating them. The CDR3 totals 14 residues. Here the CDR3 reads CAWSPGTLNTEAFF. The CDR3 DNA follows: TGTGCCTGGAGCCCCGGGACACTGAACACTGAAGCTTTCTTT.

This sequence joins TRBV4-2 and TRBJ1-4; 9 nucleotides line up with TRBD1. CDR1 is LGHNA and CDR2 is YNFKEQ in the germline V gene. V lost 1 base and J lost 4; bases outside the gene matches: 1. This CDR3 is 15 amino acids long. CDR3 region: CASSQGTGDNEKLFF. For the CDR3, the DNA is TGTGCCAGCAGCCAAGGGACAGGGGATAATGAAAAACTGTTTTTT.

The V and J genes are TRBV5-6 and TRBJ1-2, with D possibly matching TRBD1 (6 bases). CDR1 and CDR2 (germline): SGHDT, YYEEEE. This CDR3 is 14 amino acids long. Trimming shortened V by 0 bases and J by 5 bases, and 11 bases separated the two germline ends. The CDR3 spells CASSLGQALYGYTF. The CDR3 nucleotides read TGTGCCAGCAGCTTGGGACAGGCCCTTTATGGCTACACCTTC.

J is TRBJ1-1 and V is TRBV5-1, with D perhaps matching TRBD1 (6 bases). Germline V gives CDR1 SGHRS, CDR2 YFSETQ. The CDR3 runs 12 residues. Trimming took off 8 bases at V and 7 bases at J, with 15 bases between the two ends. CDR3 region: CASRGGLNEAFF. The CDR3 coding sequence is TGCGCCAGTCGCGGGGGGCTGAATGAAGCTTTCTTT.

This chain connects TRBV7-8 to TRBJ2-3; 8 nucleotides match TRBD2. Per the germline V gene, CDR1 is SGHVS and CDR2 is FQNEAQ. V shed 4 bases, J shed 2 bases, and the junction held 20 bases outside the gene matches. The CDR3 consists of 20 residues. CDR3 in DNA: TGTGCCAGCAGCTCGTTCTTCCTGTCGTCGACTAGCGATCCCACAGATACGCAGTATTTT. The encoded protein is CASSSFFLSSTSDPTDTQYF.

This sequence joins TRBV4-1 and TRBJ2-7; 7 bases align to TRBD1. The germline CDR1 and CDR2 sequences are MGHRA and YSYEKL. The J segment lost 3 bases and the V segment lost 2 bases, leaving 4 bases of the junction unmatched. This CDR3 is built from 14 residues. CDR3 amino acids: CASSQNRGSYEQYF. CDR3 sequence (DNA): TGCGCCAGCAGCCAAAACAGGGGAAGCTACGAGCAGTACTTC.

The rearrangement links TRBV10-2 to TRBJ1-5; D is unresolved. The CDR3 length is 14 residues. Trimming pared 2 bases from V and 2 bases from J, leaving 7 bases between. The germline gives CDR1 WSHSY, CDR2 SAAADI. The CDR3 spells CASSEGRGNQPQHF. CDR3 bases: TGCGCCAGCAGTGAGGGTAGAGGCAATCAGCCCCAGCATTTT.

This clone was found a few times. V and J are TRBV4-3 and TRBJ1-1; TRBD1 might be the D (6 bases). CDR1 and CDR2 from the germline V gene are LGHNA and YSLEER. Trimming stripped 6 bases from V and 5 bases from J, with 19 bases between. CDR3 length equals 15 residues. CDR3 sequence reads: CASRPVDRSVTEAFF. In nucleotides, the CDR3 is TGCGCCAGCAGGCCCGTTGACAGGTCGGTAACTGAAGCTTTCTTT.

This chain links TRBV6-1 with TRBJ2-7; D unclear. V was shortened by 8 bases and J by 3 bases, with 17 bases between the two germline ends. Germline CDR1 reads MNHNS; CDR2 reads SASEGT. The CDR3 sequence is 14 residues long. The CDR3: CASPSRLKIYEQYF. The CDR3 DNA sequence: TGTGCCAGCCCCTCCAGATTAAAAATCTACGAGCAGTACTTC.

This clone was seen once. The CDR3, as DNA: TGCGCCAGCAGCCCTGTCCCGGGAGGGCCGTACGAGCAGTACTTC. It specifies CASSPVPGGPYEQYF. The rearrangement uses TRBV4-1 and TRBJ2-7, with 8 bases that match TRBD2. V was pared by 4 bases and J by 4 bases, with 9 bases of the junction left unmatched. There are 15 residues in the CDR3. CDR1 is MGHRA, CDR2 YSYEKL, per germline.

The rearrangement joins TRBV7-9 to TRBJ1-1; D gene uncertain. This CDR3 has 11 amino acids. In germline, CDR1 is SEHNR, CDR2 FQNEAQ (reference sequence). V was trimmed by 5 bases and J by 6 bases, leaving 7 bases between them. CDR3 nucleotides: TGTGCCAGCAGCCCCCTCTCTGAAGCTTTCTTT. It encodes CASSPLSEAFF.

The chain joins TRBV6-5 to TRBJ2-7, with 7 bases matching TRBD2. There are 13 residues in the CDR3. After removal of 4 bases from V and 11 bases from J, the junction contained 11 bases not matched to a gene. In germline, CDR1 is MNHEY, CDR2 SVGAGI. This CDR3 is CASSSSSGGGEYF. The DNA for the CDR3 is TGTGCCAGCAGTTCCTCTAGCGGCGGAGGGGAGTACTTC.

The chain has TRBV7-9 and TRBJ2-2; no clear D. The germline gives CDR1 SEHNR, CDR2 FQNEAQ (reference sequence). The germline V and J ends were trimmed by 2 bases and 3 bases, with 4 bases remaining between them. The CDR3 runs 13 residues. The CDR3 sequence is CASSLLDTGELFF. The CDR3 region has the DNA TGTGCCAGCAGCTTATTAGACACCGGGGAGCTGTTTTTT.

V and J are TRBV4-3 and TRBJ1-5, with a weak D call TRBD1 (6 bases). This CDR3 is 15 amino acids long. Per the germline V gene, CDR1 is LGHNA and CDR2 is YSLEER. V lost 0 bases, J lost 5 bases, and 11 bases lay in between. The CDR3 nucleotides read TGCGCCAGCAGCCAAGAGTTCACAGGGTATCAGCCCCAGCATTTT. Encoded protein: CASSQEFTGYQPQHF.

The chain uses TRBV28 and TRBJ2-5, with 8 bases fitting TRBD2. The V gene's germline CDR1 is MDHEN and CDR2 SYDVKM. The CDR3 contains 15 residues. Trimming cost V 3 bases and J 4 bases; bases outside gene matches: 7. In DNA, the CDR3 is TGTGCCAGCAGTTTGGGGCGGGGGGCACTAGAGACCCAGTACTTC. It is translated as CASSLGRGALETQYF.

This chain uses TRBV2 with TRBJ1-1, with D perhaps TRBD1 (6 bases). The CDR3 extends over 13 amino acids. Germline lookup yields CDR1 SNHLY and CDR2 FYNNEI. V was pared by 3 bases and J by 5 bases, with 10 bases between. The CDR3 sequence is CASSDGGRTEAFF. For the CDR3, the DNA is TGTGCCAGCAGTGACGGGGGGCGGACTGAAGCTTTCTTT.